What follows is one T cell receptor (beta chain) and its context. The V end lost 2 bases, the J end lost 5 bases, and 18 bases lay between the germline ends. The CDR3 is 16 amino acids. CDR1 and CDR2 from the germline V gene are MDHEN and SYDVKM. This record belongs to a study of blood T cell repertoires in COVID-19. Generated by immunoSEQ multiplex PCR, the TCRdb table keeps only in-frame clones and is missing some. The sample consists of over 75,000 clones, 80% of them appearing once. V is TRBV28 and J is TRBJ2-5, with D hard to call. The source material was peripheral blood. This receptor was taken from a woman between 70 and 85 years old with acute or convalescent COVID-19. The CDR3 spells CASSLSLSATIETQYF. The DNA for the CDR3 is TGTGCCAGCAGTTTAAGTTTGAGTGCGACAATCGAGACCCAGTACTTC.